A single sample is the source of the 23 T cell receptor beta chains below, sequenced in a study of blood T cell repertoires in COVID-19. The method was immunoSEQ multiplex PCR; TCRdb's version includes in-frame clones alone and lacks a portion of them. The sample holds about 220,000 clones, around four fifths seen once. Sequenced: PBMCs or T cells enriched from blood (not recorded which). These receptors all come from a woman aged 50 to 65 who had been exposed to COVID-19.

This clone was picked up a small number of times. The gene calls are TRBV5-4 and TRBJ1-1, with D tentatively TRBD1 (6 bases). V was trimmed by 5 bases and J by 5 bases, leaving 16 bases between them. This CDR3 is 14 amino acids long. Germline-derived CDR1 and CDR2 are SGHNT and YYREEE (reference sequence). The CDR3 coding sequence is TGTGCCAGCAGTAGGACAGATAGGAGGACTGAAGCTTTCTTT. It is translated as CASSRTDRRTEAFF.

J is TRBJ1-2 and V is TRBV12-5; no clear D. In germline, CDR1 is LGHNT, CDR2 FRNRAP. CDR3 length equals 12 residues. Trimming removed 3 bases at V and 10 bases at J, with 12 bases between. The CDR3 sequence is CASGFRGGSYTF. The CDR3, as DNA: TGTGCTAGTGGTTTCCGCGGAGGGTCCTACACCTTC.

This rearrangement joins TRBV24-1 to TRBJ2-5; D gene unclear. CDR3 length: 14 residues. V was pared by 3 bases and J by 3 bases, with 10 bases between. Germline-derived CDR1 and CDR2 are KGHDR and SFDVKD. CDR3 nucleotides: TGTGCCACCAGTGATCCGGCGGCGAAAGAGACCCAGTACTTC. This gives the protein CATSDPAAKETQYF.

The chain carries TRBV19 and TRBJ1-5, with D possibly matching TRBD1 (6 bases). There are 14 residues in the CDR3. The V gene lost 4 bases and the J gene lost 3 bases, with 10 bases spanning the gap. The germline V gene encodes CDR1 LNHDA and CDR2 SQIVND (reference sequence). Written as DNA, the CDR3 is TGTGCCAGTAGTACCAGGGGTTACAATCAGCCCCAGCATTTT. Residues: CASSTRGYNQPQHF.

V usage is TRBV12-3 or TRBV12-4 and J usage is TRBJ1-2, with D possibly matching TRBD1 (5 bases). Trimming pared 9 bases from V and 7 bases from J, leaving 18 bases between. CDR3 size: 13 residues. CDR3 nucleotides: TGTGCCAGTATTGGAGGGGATCCTCTTGGCTACACCTTC. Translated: CASIGGDPLGYTF.

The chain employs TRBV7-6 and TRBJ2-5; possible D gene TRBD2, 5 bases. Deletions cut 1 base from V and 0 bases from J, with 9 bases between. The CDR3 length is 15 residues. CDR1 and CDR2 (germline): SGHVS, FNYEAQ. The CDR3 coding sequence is TGTGCCAGCAGCTTAGAGGGAGTTCACCAAGAGACCCAGTACTTC. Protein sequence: CASSLEGVHQETQYF.

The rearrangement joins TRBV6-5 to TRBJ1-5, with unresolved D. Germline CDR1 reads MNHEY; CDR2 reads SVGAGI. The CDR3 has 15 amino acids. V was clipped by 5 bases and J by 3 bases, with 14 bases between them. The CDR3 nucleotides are TGTGCCAGCAGTCGTGTAGCCCGGGACAATCAGCCCCAGCATTTT. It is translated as CASSRVARDNQPQHF.

The CDR3 protein is CASSLGHPNQPQHF. The CDR3 bases are TGTGCCAGCAGCTTGGGCCACCCCAATCAGCCCCAGCATTTT. The rearrangement joins TRBV11-2 to TRBJ1-5; D remains ambiguous. Germline V gives CDR1 SGHAT, CDR2 FQNNGV. Between the trimmed V and J ends, which lost 3 bases and 3 bases, there was a span of 9 bases. The CDR3 extends over 14 amino acids.

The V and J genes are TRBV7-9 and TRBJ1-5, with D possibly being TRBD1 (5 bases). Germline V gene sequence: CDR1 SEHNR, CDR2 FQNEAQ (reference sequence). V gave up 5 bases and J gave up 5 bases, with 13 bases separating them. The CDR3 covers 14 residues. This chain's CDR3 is CASSPGTQDQPQHF. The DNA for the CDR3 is TGTGCCAGCAGCCCCGGGACTCAGGATCAGCCCCAGCATTTT.

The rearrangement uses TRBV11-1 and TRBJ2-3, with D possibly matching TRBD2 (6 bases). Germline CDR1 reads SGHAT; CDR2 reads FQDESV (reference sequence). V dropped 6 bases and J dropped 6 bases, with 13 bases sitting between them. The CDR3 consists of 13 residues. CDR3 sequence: CASSPYAGDTQYF. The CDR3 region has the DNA TGTGCCAGCAGTCCCTACGCGGGGGATACGCAGTATTTT.

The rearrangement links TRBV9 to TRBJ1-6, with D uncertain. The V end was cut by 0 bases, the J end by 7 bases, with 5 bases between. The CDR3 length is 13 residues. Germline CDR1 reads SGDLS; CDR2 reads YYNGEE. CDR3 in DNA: TGTGCCAGCAGCGTAGGAGGAAATTCACCCCTCCACTTT. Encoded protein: CASSVGGNSPLHF.

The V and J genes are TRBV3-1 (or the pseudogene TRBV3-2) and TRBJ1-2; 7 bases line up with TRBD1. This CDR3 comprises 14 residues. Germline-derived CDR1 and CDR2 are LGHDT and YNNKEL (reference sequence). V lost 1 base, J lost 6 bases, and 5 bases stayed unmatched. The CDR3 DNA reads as TGTGCCAGCAGCCAAGTCGCAGGGGGAAATGGCTACACCTTC. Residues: CASSQVAGGNGYTF.

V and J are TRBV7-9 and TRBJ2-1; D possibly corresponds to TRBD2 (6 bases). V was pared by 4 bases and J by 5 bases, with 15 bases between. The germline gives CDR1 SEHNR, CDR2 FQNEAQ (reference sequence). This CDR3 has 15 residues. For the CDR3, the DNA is TGTGCCAGCAGCTCTAGGGCCGGGACTCACAATGAGCAGTTCTTC. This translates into CASSSRAGTHNEQFF.

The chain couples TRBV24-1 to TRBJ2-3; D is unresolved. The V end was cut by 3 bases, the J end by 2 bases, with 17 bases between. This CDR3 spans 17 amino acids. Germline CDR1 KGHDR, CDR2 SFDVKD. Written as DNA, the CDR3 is TGTGCCACCAGTGATCACGCGAACCCCTCCGCCACAGATACGCAGTATTTT. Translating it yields CATSDHANPSATDTQYF.

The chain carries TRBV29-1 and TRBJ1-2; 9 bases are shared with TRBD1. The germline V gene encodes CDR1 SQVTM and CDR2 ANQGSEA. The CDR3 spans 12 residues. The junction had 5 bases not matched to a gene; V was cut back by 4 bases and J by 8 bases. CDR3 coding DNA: TGCAGCGTTGGGGGACAGGGTAGGGGCTACACCTTC. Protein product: CSVGGQGRGYTF.

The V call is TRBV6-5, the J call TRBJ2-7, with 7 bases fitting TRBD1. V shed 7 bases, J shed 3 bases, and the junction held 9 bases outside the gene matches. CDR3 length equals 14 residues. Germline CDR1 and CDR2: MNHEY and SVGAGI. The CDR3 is CASTPRQGIYEQYF. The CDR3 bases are TGTGCCAGCACCCCACGACAGGGTATCTACGAGCAGTACTTC.

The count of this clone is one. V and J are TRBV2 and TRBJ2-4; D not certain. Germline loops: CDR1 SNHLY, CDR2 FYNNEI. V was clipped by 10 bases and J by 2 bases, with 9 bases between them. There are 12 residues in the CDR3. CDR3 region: CAISGPKNIQYF. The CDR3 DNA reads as TGTGCCATTTCGGGTCCCAAAAACATTCAGTACTTC.

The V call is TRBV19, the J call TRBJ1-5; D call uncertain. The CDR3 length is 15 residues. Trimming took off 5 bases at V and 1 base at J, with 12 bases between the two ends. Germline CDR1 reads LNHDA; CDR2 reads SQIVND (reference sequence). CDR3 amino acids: CASSPLLVSNQPQHF. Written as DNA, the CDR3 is TGTGCCAGTAGTCCCCTTCTTGTAAGCAATCAGCCCCAGCATTTT.

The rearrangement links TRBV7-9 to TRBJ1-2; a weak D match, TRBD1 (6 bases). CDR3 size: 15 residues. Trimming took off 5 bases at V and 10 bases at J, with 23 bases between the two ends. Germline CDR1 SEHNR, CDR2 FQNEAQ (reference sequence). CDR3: CASSTDSQGLSSYTF. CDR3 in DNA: TGTGCCAGCAGCACGGACAGCCAGGGTCTATCTTCCTACACCTTC. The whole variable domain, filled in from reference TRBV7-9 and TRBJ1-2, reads DTGVSQNPRHKITKRGQNVTFRCDPISEHNRLYWYRQTLGQGPEFLTYFQNEAQLEKSRLLSDRFSAERPKGSFSTLEIQRTEQGDSAMYLCASSTDSQGLSSYTFGSGTRLTVV.

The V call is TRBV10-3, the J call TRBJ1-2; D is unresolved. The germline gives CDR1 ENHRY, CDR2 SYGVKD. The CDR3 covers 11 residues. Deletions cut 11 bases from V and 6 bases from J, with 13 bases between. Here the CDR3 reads CAVLGSDGYTF. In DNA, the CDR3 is TGTGCCGTCCTCGGGTCCGATGGCTACACCTTC.

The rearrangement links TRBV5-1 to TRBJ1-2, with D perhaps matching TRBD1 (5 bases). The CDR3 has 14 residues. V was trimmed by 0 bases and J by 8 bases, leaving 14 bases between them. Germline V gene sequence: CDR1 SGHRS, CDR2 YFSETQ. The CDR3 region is CASSLAGQGLGYTF. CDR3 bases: TGCGCCAGCAGCTTGGCCGGGCAGGGATTGGGCTACACCTTC.

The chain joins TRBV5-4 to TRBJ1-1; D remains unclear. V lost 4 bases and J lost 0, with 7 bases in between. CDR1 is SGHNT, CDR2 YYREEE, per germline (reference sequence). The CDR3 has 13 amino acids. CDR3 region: CASSSEVNTEAFF. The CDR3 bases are TGTGCCAGCAGCAGCGAGGTGAACACTGAAGCTTTCTTT.

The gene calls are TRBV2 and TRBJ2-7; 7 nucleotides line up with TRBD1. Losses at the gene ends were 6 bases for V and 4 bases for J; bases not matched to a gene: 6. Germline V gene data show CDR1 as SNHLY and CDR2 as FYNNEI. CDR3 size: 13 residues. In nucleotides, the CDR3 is TGTGCCAGCAGACAGGGGAATGGATACGAGCAGTACTTC. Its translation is CASRQGNGYEQYF.